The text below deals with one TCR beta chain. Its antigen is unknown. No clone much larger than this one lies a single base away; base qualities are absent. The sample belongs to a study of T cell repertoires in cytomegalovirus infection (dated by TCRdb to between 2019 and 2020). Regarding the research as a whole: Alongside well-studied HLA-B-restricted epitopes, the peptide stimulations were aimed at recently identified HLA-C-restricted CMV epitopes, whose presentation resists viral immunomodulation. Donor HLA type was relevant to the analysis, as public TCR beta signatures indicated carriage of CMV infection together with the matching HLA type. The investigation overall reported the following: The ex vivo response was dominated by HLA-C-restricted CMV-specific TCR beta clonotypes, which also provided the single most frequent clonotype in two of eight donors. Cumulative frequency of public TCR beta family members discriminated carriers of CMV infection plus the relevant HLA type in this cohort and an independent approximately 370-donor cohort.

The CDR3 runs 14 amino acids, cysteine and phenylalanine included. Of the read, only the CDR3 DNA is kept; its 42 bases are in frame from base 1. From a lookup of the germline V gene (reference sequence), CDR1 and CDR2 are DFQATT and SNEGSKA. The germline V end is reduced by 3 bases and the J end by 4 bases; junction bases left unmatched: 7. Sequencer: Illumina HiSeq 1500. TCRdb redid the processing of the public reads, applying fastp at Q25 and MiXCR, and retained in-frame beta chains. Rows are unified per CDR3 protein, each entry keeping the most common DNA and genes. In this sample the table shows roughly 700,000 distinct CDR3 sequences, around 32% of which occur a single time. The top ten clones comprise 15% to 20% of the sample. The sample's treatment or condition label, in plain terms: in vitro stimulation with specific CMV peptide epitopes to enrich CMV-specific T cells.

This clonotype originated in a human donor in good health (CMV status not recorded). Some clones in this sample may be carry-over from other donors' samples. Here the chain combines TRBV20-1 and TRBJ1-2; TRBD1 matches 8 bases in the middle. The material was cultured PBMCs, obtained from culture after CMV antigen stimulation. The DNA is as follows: TGCAGTGCTAGGGAGACAGGGGTGGCCTATGGCTACACCTTC. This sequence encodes CSARETGVAYGYTF.